This passage covers 26 T cell receptor beta chains from one sample sequenced in a study of T cell responses to AZD1222 COVID-19 vaccine. Clones were sequenced by immunoSEQ multiplex PCR, and TCRdb holds only the in-frame ones, with some missing. The sample carries 150,000 to 180,000 clones, over 90% recorded once. Here the sequenced sample was peripheral blood, taken 28 days after the second AZD1222 dose. The receptors originated from an adult who received the AZD1222 COVID-19 vaccine.

The rearrangement joins TRBV7-6 to TRBJ2-7; the match to TRBD1 covers 10 bases. The trim removed 5 bases at V and 6 bases at J, leaving 10 bases unmatched. Germline V gene sequence: CDR1 SGHVS, CDR2 FNYEAQ. CDR3 length: 15 amino acids. The CDR3 coding sequence is TGTGCCAGCAGCCAGCTTGGGACAGGGGATCGCGAGCAGTACTTC. As protein: CASSQLGTGDREQYF.

This sequence joins TRBV28 and TRBJ1-2; no firm D call. Per germline, CDR1 MDHEN and CDR2 SYDVKM. CDR3 length: 14 amino acids. V lost 6 bases and J lost 6, with 17 bases in between. CDR3 loop: CASSLGSTSDGYTF. The CDR3 region has the DNA TGTGCCAGCAGCTTGGGAAGTACTTCCGATGGCTACACCTTC.

This chain uses TRBV25-1 with TRBJ1-6; D call uncertain. V dropped 0 bases and J dropped 7 bases, with 10 bases sitting between them. Germline values: CDR1 MGHDK, CDR2 SYGVNS. The length of the CDR3 is 15 residues. The CDR3 here is CASSEYAGGNSPLHF. In DNA form, the CDR3 reads TGTGCCAGCAGTGAATACGCAGGCGGGAATTCACCCCTCCACTTT.

The CDR3 DNA reads as TGTGCCAGCAGTGAACTGGGTCTAAGGTCCTACAATGAGCAGTTCTTC. Its translation is CASSELGLRSYNEQFF. The chain uses TRBV2 and TRBJ2-1; D is unresolved. CDR1 SNHLY and CDR2 FYNNEI come from the germline V gene. The V and J ends lost 2 bases and 1 base respectively, with 12 bases between them. The CDR3 totals 16 residues.

DNA for the CDR3: TGTGCCAGCAGCTTTAGGGGCTCAGACAGGGGCAAAAACATTCAGTACTTC. As protein: CASSFRGSDRGKNIQYF. The chain couples TRBV5-6 to TRBJ2-4, with 8 nucleotides matching TRBD1. V gave up 2 bases and J gave up 3 bases; unmatched junction bases: 10. The CDR3 runs 17 residues. CDR1 is SGHDT and CDR2 is YYEEEE in the germline V gene.

The chain has TRBV7-2 and TRBJ1-5, with D unclear. This CDR3 has 17 residues. Germline V gene lookup returns CDR1 SGHTA and CDR2 FQGNSA. Trimming took 1 base from V and 0 from J, leaving 13 bases between them. This chain's CDR3 is CASSLEPSSYSNQPQHF. CDR3 in DNA: TGTGCCAGCAGCTTAGAGCCCTCATCGTATAGCAATCAGCCCCAGCATTTT.

V is TRBV29-1 and J is TRBJ1-1; maybe TRBD1 (5 bases). The CDR3 length is 13 residues. Deletions cut 8 bases from V and 0 bases from J, with 13 bases between. Per the germline V gene, CDR1 is SQVTM and CDR2 is ANQGSEA. The CDR3 DNA follows: TGCAGCTCTGCGTGGGGCATGAACACTGAAGCTTTCTTT. Amino acid sequence: CSSAWGMNTEAFF.

The chain is built from TRBV10-3 and TRBJ1-1; 10 bases align to TRBD1. Germline loops: CDR1 ENHRY, CDR2 SYGVKD. Trimming cost V 6 bases and J 5 bases; bases outside gene matches: 9. This CDR3 is 15 amino acids long. CDR3 loop: CAISVGQGGHTEAFF. CDR3 DNA: TGTGCCATCAGCGTAGGACAGGGGGGGCATACTGAAGCTTTCTTT.

The chain recombines TRBV30 with TRBJ2-7; a weak D match, TRBD2 (6 bases). The CDR3 totals 15 residues. Trimming removed 0 bases at V and 0 bases at J, with 12 bases between. Per germline, CDR1 GTSNPN and CDR2 SVGIG (reference sequence). The CDR3 sequence is CAWSVVRGSSYEQYF. The CDR3 coding sequence is TGTGCCTGGAGTGTAGTCCGGGGGAGCTCCTACGAGCAGTACTTC.

This clone showed up just a few times. This chain joins TRBV2 and TRBJ2-1, with 9 bases matching TRBD2. CDR3 length: 12 residues. CDR1 and CDR2 from the germline V gene are SNHLY and FYNNEI. V dropped 7 bases and J dropped 9; count of bases not matched to a gene: 4. Written as DNA, the CDR3 is TGTGCCAGCACCCGGACTAGCGTTGAGCAGTTCTTC. This translates into CASTRTSVEQFF.

The chain uses TRBV7-2 and TRBJ1-2, with D uncertain. The CDR3 has 13 amino acids. V lost 3 bases, J lost 6 bases, and 11 bases lay in between. Looked up from germline, CDR1 is SGHTA and CDR2 is FQGNSA. CDR3 protein: CASSFSRSDGYTF. DNA of the CDR3: TGTGCCAGCAGCTTCTCAAGAAGTGATGGCTACACCTTC.

The rearrangement uses TRBV27 and TRBJ2-2; 7 nucleotides align to TRBD1. The CDR3 sequence is 16 residues long. The V and J ends lost 5 bases and 4 bases, in that order; junction bases with no gene match: 10. CDR1 is MNHEY and CDR2 is SMNVEV in the germline V gene (reference sequence). CDR3 amino acids: CASSPAGGYSTGELFF. The CDR3 DNA follows: TGTGCCAGCAGTCCCGCAGGGGGTTACAGCACCGGGGAGCTGTTTTTT.

This clone was seen once. The chain recombines TRBV27 with TRBJ1-2; no firm D call. This CDR3 is 12 amino acids long. Germline CDR1 MNHEY, CDR2 SMNVEV (reference sequence). Trimming removed 6 bases from V and 7 bases from J, with 12 bases in between. CDR3 DNA: TGTGCCAGCAGCCCGGGCCGCGGTGGCTACACCTTC. Its protein is CASSPGRGGYTF.

This clone has a single count. The gene calls are TRBV9 and TRBJ2-1; TRBD2 might be the D (5 bases). Germline CDR1 is SGDLS and CDR2 is YYNGEE. V lost 4 bases, J lost 3 bases, and 11 bases lay in between. The CDR3 is 14 amino acids. Here the CDR3 reads CASSPSGNYNEQFF. Written as DNA, the CDR3 is TGTGCCAGCAGCCCGAGCGGAAACTACAATGAGCAGTTCTTC.

CDR3 sequence reads: CASSPPQGQNTEAFF. The CDR3 nucleotides read TGTGCCAGCTCACCACCGCAAGGGCAGAACACTGAAGCTTTCTTT. The chain employs TRBV18 and TRBJ1-1; D gene unclear. Germline V gives CDR1 KGHSH, CDR2 LQKENI. The length of the CDR3 is 15 residues. The V end lost 0 bases, the J end lost 1 base, and 9 bases lay between the germline ends.

The chain has TRBV4-1 and TRBJ1-2; TRBD1 is a possible D gene (5 bases). Trimming pared 2 bases from V and 2 bases from J, leaving 12 bases between. Germline-derived CDR1 and CDR2 are MGHRA and YSYEKL. CDR3 length: 15 amino acids. CDR3 in DNA: TGCGCCAGCAGCCAACTTGGACGGACAAACTATGGCTACACCTTC. Translated: CASSQLGRTNYGYTF.

The V call is TRBV2, the J call TRBJ2-1; D might be TRBD2 (7 bases). There are 14 residues in the CDR3. Germline CDR1 is SNHLY and CDR2 is FYNNEI. The germline V and J ends were trimmed by 7 bases and 8 bases, with 18 bases remaining between them. As DNA, the CDR3 is TGTGCCAGCACTCTAGGGGGTACTAGCGATGAGCAGTTCTTC. Protein product: CASTLGGTSDEQFF.

J is TRBJ1-2 and V is TRBV28; D not certain. The CDR3 has 16 amino acids. The germline CDR1 and CDR2 sequences are MDHEN and SYDVKM. Trimming stripped 6 bases from V and 4 bases from J, with 21 bases between. CDR3: CASSQISTGWGYGYTF. The CDR3 bases are TGTGCCAGCAGCCAAATCTCAACGGGATGGGGCTATGGCTACACCTTC.

The chain has TRBV5-8 and TRBJ1-2; D uncertain. The germline V and J ends were trimmed by 0 bases and 6 bases, with 15 bases remaining between them. Germline V CDR1 and CDR2: SGHTS, YDEGEE. This CDR3 is built from 15 residues. The CDR3 nucleotides read TGTGCCAGCAGCTTGGAAAGGTTCGGGTCAAATGGCTACACCTTC. Translated: CASSLERFGSNGYTF.

The chain is built from TRBV6-5 and TRBJ1-2; D possibly corresponds to TRBD1 (5 bases). Germline lookup yields CDR1 MNHEY and CDR2 SVGAGI. V was trimmed by 2 bases and J by 3 bases, leaving 7 bases between them. This CDR3 comprises 13 residues. CDR3 protein: CASSYDSDYGYTF. CDR3 coding DNA: TGTGCCAGCAGTTACGACAGTGACTATGGCTACACCTTC.

This rearrangement joins TRBV27 to TRBJ2-1; 12 positions match TRBD2. The CDR3 consists of 19 residues. Per the germline V gene, CDR1 is MNHEY and CDR2 is SMNVEV (reference sequence). V lost 2 bases, J lost 5 bases, and 13 bases stayed unmatched. CDR3: CASSLLTSGGNPFNNEQFF. CDR3 coding DNA: TGTGCCAGCAGTTTACTAACTAGCGGGGGGAACCCCTTTAACAATGAGCAGTTCTTC.

This rearrangement joins TRBV4-1 to TRBJ1-4, with TRBD1 matching over 7 bases. Germline CDR1 is MGHRA and CDR2 is YSYEKL. Unmatched junction bases numbered 3, after V lost 3 bases and J lost 2 bases. The CDR3 loop spans 15 amino acids. Written as DNA, the CDR3 is TGCGCCAGCAGCCAGAAGACAGGGACTAATGAAAAACTGTTTTTT. Translating gives CASSQKTGTNEKLFF.

The chain joins TRBV5-8 to TRBJ1-3; D gene uncertain. Trimming shortened V by 2 bases and J by 2 bases, and 8 bases separated the two germline ends. This CDR3 is 14 amino acids long. Germline values: CDR1 SGHTS, CDR2 YDEGEE. For the CDR3, the DNA is TGTGCCAGCAGCTTCAGCGGAGCTGGAAACACCATATATTTT. It codes for CASSFSGAGNTIYF.

The V and J genes are TRBV7-8 and TRBJ1-1, with D possibly TRBD1 on 6 matching bases. The CDR3 runs to 14 residues. The V gene lost 5 bases and the J gene lost 4 bases, with 14 bases spanning the gap. Looked up from germline, CDR1 is SGHVS and CDR2 is FQNEAQ. CDR3 sequence (DNA): TGTGCCAGCAGCAGCATAGGGGGATCCACTGAAGCTTTCTTT. Its translation is CASSSIGGSTEAFF.

The chain couples TRBV5-1 to TRBJ2-7; 10 positions agree with TRBD2. The CDR3 extends over 17 amino acids. J lost 1 base, V lost 0 bases, and 7 bases had no gene match. CDR1 and CDR2 (germline): SGHRS, YFSETQ. The CDR3 spells CASSLELAGVISYEQYF. CDR3 DNA: TGCGCCAGCAGCTTGGAGCTAGCGGGGGTAATTTCCTACGAGCAGTACTTC.

The rearrangement joins TRBV5-1 to TRBJ2-7; 7 nucleotides align to TRBD1. Germline V gene sequence: CDR1 SGHRS, CDR2 YFSETQ. J gave up 3 bases and V 0 bases, and 6 bases lay outside the gene matches. The CDR3 has 15 residues. The CDR3 spells CASSLAGQAGYEQYF. In DNA, the CDR3 is TGCGCCAGCAGCTTGGCCGGACAGGCAGGCTACGAGCAGTACTTC.